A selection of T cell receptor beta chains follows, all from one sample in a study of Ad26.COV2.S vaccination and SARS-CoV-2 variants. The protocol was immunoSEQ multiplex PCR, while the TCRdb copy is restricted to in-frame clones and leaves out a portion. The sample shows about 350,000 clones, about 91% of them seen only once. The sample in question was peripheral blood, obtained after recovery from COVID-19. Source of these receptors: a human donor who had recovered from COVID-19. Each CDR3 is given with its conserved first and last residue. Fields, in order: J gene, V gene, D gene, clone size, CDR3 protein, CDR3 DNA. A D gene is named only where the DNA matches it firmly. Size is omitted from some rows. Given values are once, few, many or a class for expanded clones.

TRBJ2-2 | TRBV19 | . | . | CASKLGRQVGEYTGELFF | TGTGCCAGCAAACTTGGTCGACAGGTAGGAGAGTACACCGGGGAGCTGTTTTTT
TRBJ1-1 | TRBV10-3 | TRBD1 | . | CAISGVPGGPKMNTEAFF | TGTGCCATATCAGGGGTGCCAGGGGGGCCCAAAATGAACACTGAAGCTTTCTTT
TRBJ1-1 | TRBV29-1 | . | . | CSAEGIWNTEAFF | TGCAGCGCTGAGGGAATCTGGAACACTGAAGCTTTCTTT
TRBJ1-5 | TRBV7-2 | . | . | CASSPGGFGRVSNQPQHF | TGTGCCAGCAGCCCCGGCGGGTTTGGCAGGGTTTCCAATCAGCCCCAGCATTTT
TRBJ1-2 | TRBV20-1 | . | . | CSGPGSAF | TGCAGCGGCCCGGGCTCGGCCTTC
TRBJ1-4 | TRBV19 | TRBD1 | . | CASSPRDRPNEKLFF | TGTGCCAGTAGTCCGCGGGACAGACCCAATGAAAAACTGTTTTTT
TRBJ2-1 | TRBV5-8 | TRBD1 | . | CASSSTGNEQFF | TGTGCCAGCAGCTCGACAGGGAATGAGCAGTTCTTC
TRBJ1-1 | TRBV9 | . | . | CASSGWDRVEAFF | TGTGCCAGCAGCGGTTGGGACCGAGTAGAAGCTTTCTTT
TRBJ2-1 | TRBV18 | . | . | CASSPPAVLGEQFF | TGTGCCAGCTCACCACCGGCTGTGCTGGGTGAGCAGTTCTTC
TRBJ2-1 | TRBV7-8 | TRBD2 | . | CASSLVGLLAGGWNEQFF | TGTGCCAGCAGCCTAGTCGGGCTACTAGCGGGGGGGTGGAATGAGCAGTTCTTC
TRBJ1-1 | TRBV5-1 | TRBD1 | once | CASSPGQHGGEAFF | TGCGCCAGCAGCCCGGGACAGCACGGCGGTGAAGCTTTCTTT
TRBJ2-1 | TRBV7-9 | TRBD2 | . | CASSSGAGGTNEQFF | TGTGCCAGCAGCTCCGGAGCGGGGGGGACTAATGAGCAGTTCTTC
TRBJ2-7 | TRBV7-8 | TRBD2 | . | CASRPSSGGAYEQYF | TGTGCCAGCAGGCCGAGTAGCGGGGGGGCGTACGAGCAGTACTTC
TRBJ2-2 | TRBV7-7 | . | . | CASSPSGGTANTGELFF | TGTGCCAGCAGCCCATCAGGTGGGACGGCGAACACCGGGGAGCTGTTTTTT
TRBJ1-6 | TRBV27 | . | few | CASSHERGSYNSPLHF | TGTGCCAGCAGCCATGAAAGGGGCTCCTATAATTCACCCCTCCACTTT
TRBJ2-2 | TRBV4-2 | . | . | CASSQDRGGGELFF | TGTGCCAGCAGCCAAGACCGGGGCGGTGGGGAGCTGTTTTTT
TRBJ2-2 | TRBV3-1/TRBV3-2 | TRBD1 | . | CASSPSRRQGNTGELFF | TGTGCCAGCAGCCCTTCAAGACGACAGGGGAACACCGGGGAGCTGTTTTTT
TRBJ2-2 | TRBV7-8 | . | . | CASSLAQGSGELFF | TGTGCCAGCAGCTTAGCGCAGGGCTCCGGGGAGCTGTTTTTT
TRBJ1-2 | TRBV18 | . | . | CASSPQQQLYGYTF | TGTGCCAGCTCACCGCAGCAACAACTCTATGGCTACACCTTC
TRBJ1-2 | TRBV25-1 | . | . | CASSEWGYGYTF | TGTGCCAGCAGTGAATGGGGCTATGGCTACACCTTC
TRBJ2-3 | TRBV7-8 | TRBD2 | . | CASSLIPLAGGPDTQYF | TGTGCCAGCAGCTTAATTCCACTAGCGGGGGGGCCAGATACGCAGTATTTT
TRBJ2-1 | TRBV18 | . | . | CASSPLKSQGPHNEQFF | TGTGCCAGCTCACCACTGAAGTCGCAGGGCCCCCACAATGAGCAGTTCTTC
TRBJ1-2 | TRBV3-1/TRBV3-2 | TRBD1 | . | CASSQGDDRGRGGYTF | TGTGCCAGCAGCCAAGGGGACGACAGGGGGCGGGGAGGCTACACCTTC
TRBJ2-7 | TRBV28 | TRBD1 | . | CASSGAVPTGGFYEQYF | TGTGCCAGCAGCGGGGCCGTACCGACAGGGGGATTTTACGAGCAGTACTTC
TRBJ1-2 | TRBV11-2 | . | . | CASSPTYRQDYYGYTF | TGTGCCAGCAGCCCCACGTATAGACAGGATTACTATGGCTACACCTTC
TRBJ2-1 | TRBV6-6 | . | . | CASSYGPPGTYNEQFF | TGTGCCAGCAGTTACGGACCTCCTGGGACCTACAATGAGCAGTTCTTC
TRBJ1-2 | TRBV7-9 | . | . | CASSLAQGYGYTF | TGTGCCAGCAGCTTAGCACAGGGCTATGGCTACACCTTC
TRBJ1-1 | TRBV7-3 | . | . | CASKAGGTSTEAFF | TGTGCCTCGAAAGCGGGAGGGACCAGCACTGAAGCTTTCTTT
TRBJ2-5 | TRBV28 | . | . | CASSFGGVGTQYF | TGTGCCAGCAGTTTTGGCGGGGTGGGGACCCAGTACTTC
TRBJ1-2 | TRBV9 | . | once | CASTLGSNYGYTF | TGTGCCAGCACTTTGGGCAGCAACTATGGCTACACCTTC
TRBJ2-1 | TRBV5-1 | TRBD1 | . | CASSSKPGTGFGEQFF | TGCGCCAGCAGCTCCAAGCCCGGGACAGGGTTTGGTGAGCAGTTCTTC
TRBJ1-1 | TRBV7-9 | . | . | CASSSEGAEAFF | TGTGCCAGCAGCTCCGAAGGGGCTGAAGCTTTCTTT
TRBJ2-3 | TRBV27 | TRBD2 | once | CASSSLLLAGGPTDTQYF | TGTGCCAGCAGTTCCCTCCTACTAGCGGGGGGCCCAACAGATACGCAGTATTTT
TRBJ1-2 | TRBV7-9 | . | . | CASSSLWEGYGYTF | TGTGCCAGCAGCTCCCTGTGGGAGGGCTATGGCTACACCTTC
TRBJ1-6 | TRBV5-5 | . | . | CASSFSGDSPLHF | TGTGCCAGCAGCTTTTCGGGGGATTCACCCCTCCACTTT
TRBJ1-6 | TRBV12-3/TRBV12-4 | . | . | CASTQGRVSPLHF | TGTGCCAGCACCCAAGGAAGGGTTTCACCCCTCCACTTT
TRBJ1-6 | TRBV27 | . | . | CASSFLQGGPLHF | TGTGCCAGCAGTTTCCTACAGGGCGGACCCCTCCACTTT
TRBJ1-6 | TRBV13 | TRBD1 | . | CASSLAGQGYSPLHF | TGTGCCAGCAGCTTAGCAGGACAGGGTTATTCACCCCTCCACTTT
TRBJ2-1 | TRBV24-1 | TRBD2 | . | CATSAPGLANNEQFF | TGTGCCACCAGTGCCCCCGGACTAGCCAACAATGAGCAGTTCTTC
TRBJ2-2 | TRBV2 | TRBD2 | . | CASSEVRLAGTNTGELFF | TGTGCCAGCAGTGAGGTTAGACTAGCGGGGACGAACACCGGGGAGCTGTTTTTT
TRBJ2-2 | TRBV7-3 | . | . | CASSLDRETGELFF | TGTGCCAGCAGCTTAGATAGGGAAACCGGGGAGCTGTTTTTT
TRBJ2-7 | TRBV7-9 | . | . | CASSLAQEEQYF | TGTGCCAGCAGCTTAGCTCAGGAGGAGCAGTACTTC